Listed here are 24 T cell receptor beta chains from one sample, sequenced in a study of CD8 T cells in Susac syndrome. After extraction with the RNeasy kit, roughly 0.5 to 1 ug of the RNA was reverse transcribed using random hexamers. Each CDR3 protein gets one entry after TCRdb re-called the immunoSEQ multiplex PCR reads with MiXCR. The sample records around 170,000 distinct CDR3 sequences, 85% to 95% being singletons. The source material was CD8+ T cells from PBMCs. Receptors were obtained from a human donor with multiple sclerosis.

The CDR3 DNA is TGCAGCGGTCGCCGCCCTCAGGGTGAAGAGACCCAGTACTTC. Translated: CSGRRPQGEETQYF. The J gene is TRBJ2-5, the V gene TRBV29-1, with a possible D match to TRBD1 (5 bases). This CDR3 region has 14 residues. The germline V gene has CDR1 SQVTM and CDR2 ANQGSEA. Trimming stripped 7 bases from V and 3 bases from J, with 18 bases between.

V and J are TRBV11-2 and TRBJ2-1; D tentatively fits TRBD1 or TRBD2 (5 bases each). Trimming took off 3 bases at V and 5 bases at J, with 11 bases between the two ends. Germline lookup yields CDR1 SGHAT and CDR2 FQNNGV. The CDR3 extends over 14 amino acids. The CDR3 protein is CASSFPGPNNEQFF. CDR3 nucleotides: TGTGCCAGCAGCTTCCCGGGACCCAACAATGAGCAGTTCTTC. The whole variable domain, remainder taken from reference TRBV11-2 and TRBJ2-1, is EAGVAQSPRYKIIEKRQSVAFWCNPISGHATLYWYQQILGQGPKLLIQFQNNGVVDDSQLPKDRFSAERLKGVDSTLKIQPAKLEDSAVYLCASSFPGPNNEQFFGPGTRLTVL.

The chain couples TRBV20-1 to TRBJ2-1, with TRBD1 matching 7 bases. Germline CDR1 is DFQATT and CDR2 is SNEGSKA (reference sequence). V dropped 0 bases and J dropped 3; count of bases not matched to a gene: 2. CDR3 length: 14 residues. The CDR3 reads CSARDYRGYNEQFF. The CDR3 nucleotides are TGCAGTGCTAGAGATTACAGGGGCTACAATGAGCAGTTCTTC.

The rearrangement links TRBV9 to TRBJ1-2; 8 bases line up with TRBD1. This CDR3 comprises 11 residues. Germline CDR1 and CDR2: SGDLS and YYNGEE. The V gene end was trimmed by 7 bases and the J gene end by 6 bases; junction bases not matched to a gene: 2. The CDR3 reads CASRDRHGYTF. CDR3 in DNA: TGTGCCAGCCGGGACAGGCATGGCTACACCTTC.

The chain is built from TRBV30 and TRBJ2-5, with D hard to call. The germline V gene encodes CDR1 GTSNPN and CDR2 SVGIG (reference sequence). CDR3 length equals 13 residues. The V and J ends lost 5 bases and 1 base respectively, with 11 bases between them. CDR3 nucleotides: TGTGCCTGGTCCTCGTCAACCCAAGAGACCCAGTACTTC. Protein product: CAWSSSTQETQYF.

This chain joins TRBV28 and TRBJ2-5; 9 nucleotides agree with TRBD2. The trim removed 3 bases at V and 0 bases at J, leaving 8 bases unmatched. The CDR3 has 17 residues. Germline V lookup: CDR1 MDHEN, CDR2 SYDVKM. The CDR3 reads CASSFPGEREDQETQYF. In DNA, the CDR3 is TGTGCCAGCAGTTTCCCCGGGGAGCGGGAGGACCAAGAGACCCAGTACTTC.

This rearrangement joins TRBV9 to TRBJ1-2, with D perhaps matching TRBD1 (6 bases). The V gene's germline CDR1 is SGDLS and CDR2 YYNGEE. This CDR3 is built from 13 residues. Trimming took off 3 bases at V and 7 bases at J, with 13 bases between the two ends. The CDR3 is CASSARTASGYTF. The DNA for the CDR3 is TGTGCCAGCAGCGCGAGGACAGCCTCTGGCTACACCTTC. Supplemented by reference TRBV9 and TRBJ1-2, the full variable domain reads DSGVTQTPKHLITATGQRVTLRCSPRSGDLSVYWYQQSLDQGLQFLIQYYNGEERAKGNILERFSAQQFPDLHSELNLSSLELGDSALYFCASSARTASGYTFGSGTRLTVV.

J is TRBJ2-7 and V is TRBV27; TRBD2 matches at 7 bases. The CDR3 covers 15 residues. Germline CDR1 and CDR2: MNHEY and SMNVEV (reference sequence). V shed 2 bases, J shed 4 bases, and the junction held 8 bases outside the gene matches. The chain's CDR3 is CASSLAGEPPYEQYF. As DNA, the CDR3 is TGTGCCAGCAGTTTAGCGGGAGAGCCACCTTACGAGCAGTACTTC.

The V gene is TRBV4-2, the J gene TRBJ2-1; D possibly corresponds to TRBD1 (6 bases). The length of the CDR3 is 16 residues. Looked up from germline, CDR1 is LGHNA and CDR2 is YNFKEQ. The V gene lost 0 bases and the J gene lost 8 bases, with 17 bases spanning the gap. DNA of the CDR3: TGTGCCAGCAGCCAAGAAACAGGGAATCATCAGGATGAGCAGTTCTTC. Amino acids: CASSQETGNHQDEQFF.

The chain combines TRBV28 with TRBJ2-3; D not certain. The CDR3 has 14 residues. Germline V CDR1 and CDR2: MDHEN, SYDVKM. Trimming took 3 bases from V and 2 from J, leaving 9 bases between them. This CDR3 is CASSFHGATDTQYF. The CDR3 DNA follows: TGTGCCAGCAGTTTTCACGGTGCCACAGATACGCAGTATTTT.

The J gene is TRBJ2-7, the V gene TRBV9; D is perhaps TRBD1 or TRBD2 (5 bases each). The CDR3 has 13 amino acids. Looked up from germline, CDR1 is SGDLS and CDR2 is YYNGEE. Trimming removed 4 bases from V and 7 bases from J, with 15 bases in between. The DNA of the CDR3 is TGTGCCAGCAGCAGAGGGACCCCCCGTGAGCAGTACTTC. It translates to CASSRGTPREQYF.

V is TRBV2 and J is TRBJ2-3, with 9 bases matching TRBD1. The germline gives CDR1 SNHLY, CDR2 FYNNEI. Unmatched junction bases numbered 7, after V lost 6 bases and J lost 6 bases. The CDR3 has 14 amino acids. The CDR3 reads CASRDGQGRDTQYF. The CDR3 DNA sequence: TGTGCCAGCAGGGATGGACAGGGGCGGGATACGCAGTATTTT.

The chain employs TRBV6-5 and TRBJ2-1; D perhaps matches TRBD2 (5 bases). From germline, CDR1 is MNHEY and CDR2 SVGAGI. Trimming pared 2 bases from V and 0 bases from J, leaving 8 bases between. CDR3 size: 15 residues. CDR3 loop: CASSYGSSSYNEQFF. The CDR3 DNA is TGTGCCAGCAGTTACGGGAGTAGCTCCTACAATGAGCAGTTCTTC.

The genes are TRBV28 and TRBJ1-1; D unclear. From germline, CDR1 is MDHEN and CDR2 SYDVKM. The CDR3 spans 13 residues. The V end lost 6 bases, the J end lost 6 bases, and 14 bases lay between the germline ends. The CDR3 reads CASSLLDESEAFF. In nucleotides, the CDR3 is TGTGCCAGCAGCCTACTGGATGAGTCTGAAGCTTTCTTT.

The chain carries TRBV19 and TRBJ2-1; 8 bases are a match to TRBD2. After removal of 1 base from V and 8 bases from J, the junction contained 10 bases not matched to a gene. CDR1 is LNHDA, CDR2 SQIVND, per germline (reference sequence). The CDR3 length is 16 residues. The CDR3 loop is CASSIGTSRPHDEQFF. As DNA, the CDR3 is TGTGCCAGTAGTATAGGGACTAGCCGACCACATGATGAGCAGTTCTTC. The full variable domain, rest sourced from reference TRBV19 and TRBJ2-1, is DGGITQSPKYLFRKEGQNVTLSCEQNLNHDAMYWYRQDPGQGLRLIYYSQIVNDFQKGDIAEGYSVSREKKESFPLTVTSAQKNPTAFYLCASSIGTSRPHDEQFFGPGTRLTVL.

The chain employs TRBV2 and TRBJ1-1, with D tentatively TRBD1 (5 bases). The germline CDR1 and CDR2 sequences are SNHLY and FYNNEI. V was pared by 11 bases and J by 4 bases, with 17 bases between. The CDR3 runs to 13 residues. CDR3 nucleotide sequence: TGTGCCTGGTCCTCAGGGAGGAGCACTGAAGCTTTCTTT. It specifies CAWSSGRSTEAFF.

The genes are TRBV20-1 and TRBJ2-7; D is uncertain. V dropped 0 bases and J dropped 0 bases, with 6 bases sitting between them. The CDR3 has 13 amino acids. Germline values: CDR1 DFQATT, CDR2 SNEGSKA (reference sequence). CDR3 loop: CSARDPVSYEQYF. CDR3 in DNA: TGCAGTGCTAGAGACCCGGTCTCCTACGAGCAGTACTTC.

The CDR3 bases are TGTGCCAGCAGAGTAGGGGTGACTGAAGCTTTCTTT. This gives the protein CASRVGVTEAFF. This chain links TRBV7-9 with TRBJ1-1; TRBD1 might be the D (5 bases). Germline CDR1 is SEHNR and CDR2 is FQNEAQ (reference sequence). CDR3 length: 12 residues. V was cut by 6 bases and J by 5 bases, with 10 bases left in between.

The V call is TRBV23-1, the J call TRBJ1-1; D not certain. TRBV23-1 is assigned to the ORF class and has an uncertain function. Trimming removed 7 bases from V and 4 bases from J, with 16 bases in between. The CDR3 sequence is 14 residues long. The CDR3 sequence: CASTQWPPVTEAFF. The CDR3 DNA is TGCGCCAGCACCCAATGGCCGCCAGTCACTGAAGCTTTCTTT.

This rearrangement joins TRBV3-1 to TRBJ2-7; weak D call: TRBD1 (6 bases). Trimming stripped 3 bases from V and 0 bases from J, with 9 bases between. Per germline, CDR1 LGHDT and CDR2 YNNKEL (reference sequence). This CDR3 has 14 residues. The CDR3 is CASSQGRGSYEQYF. In DNA, the CDR3 is TGTGCCAGCAGCCAGGGCAGGGGCTCCTACGAGCAGTACTTC.

This rearrangement joins TRBV27 to TRBJ1-1, with D tentatively TRBD1 (5 bases). Trimming left V 4 bases short and J 4 bases short, with 13 bases between. The CDR3 has 14 amino acids. Germline assignment: CDR1 MNHEY and CDR2 SMNVEV (reference sequence). CDR3 sequence reads: CASSWLGQGTEAFF. The CDR3 nucleotides read TGTGCCAGCAGTTGGCTGGGGCAGGGCACTGAAGCTTTCTTT.

The rearrangement uses TRBV14 and TRBJ2-7; perhaps TRBD2 as D (5 bases). This CDR3 has 15 residues. Trimming shortened V by 3 bases and J by 1 base, and 13 bases separated the two germline ends. CDR1 SGHDN and CDR2 FVKESK come from the germline V gene. Here the CDR3 reads CASSHGPGISYEQYF. In DNA, the CDR3 is TGTGCCAGCAGCCACGGGCCGGGGATATCCTACGAGCAGTACTTC.

This clonotype appeared a single time. The chain recombines TRBV7-6 with TRBJ2-7; TRBD2 matches at 12 bases. V dropped 2 bases and J dropped 2; count of bases not matched to a gene: 4. Germline CDR1 SGHVS, CDR2 FNYEAQ. This CDR3 is 16 amino acids long. The CDR3 here is CASSLLAGGQTYEQYF. The CDR3 DNA reads as TGTGCCAGCAGCTTACTAGCGGGAGGGCAGACCTACGAGCAGTACTTC.

This chain joins TRBV29-1 and TRBJ2-2, with D hard to call. CDR3 size: 14 residues. Germline V gene lookup returns CDR1 SQVTM and CDR2 ANQGSEA. The ends were cut back, 4 bases at V and 4 bases at J, with 13 bases in the middle. CDR3 sequence: CSVAVADITGELFF. CDR3 DNA sequence: TGCAGCGTTGCGGTGGCAGACATCACCGGGGAGCTGTTTTTT.